This TCR beta chain was recovered during a study of control samples from healthy donors and cancer patients. Assay used: immunoSEQ multiplex PCR; TCRdb lists only in-frame clones, some missing. This sample carries 350,000 to 450,000 clones, 75% to 95% of them seen once, and the ten largest clones take more than 6%. Looked up from germline, CDR1 is SNHLY and CDR2 is FYNNEI. The CDR3 has 15 amino acids. V was pared by 2 bases and J by 0 bases, with 8 bases between. Sequencing input: PBMCs. This TCR was sampled from a man aged 35 to 55 with head and neck cancer. The V and J genes are TRBV2 and TRBJ2-4, with D unresolved. The CDR3 DNA reads TGTGCCAGCAGTGAAACGGCGCTAGCCAAAAACATTCAGTACTTC. The encoded protein is CASSETALAKNIQYF.